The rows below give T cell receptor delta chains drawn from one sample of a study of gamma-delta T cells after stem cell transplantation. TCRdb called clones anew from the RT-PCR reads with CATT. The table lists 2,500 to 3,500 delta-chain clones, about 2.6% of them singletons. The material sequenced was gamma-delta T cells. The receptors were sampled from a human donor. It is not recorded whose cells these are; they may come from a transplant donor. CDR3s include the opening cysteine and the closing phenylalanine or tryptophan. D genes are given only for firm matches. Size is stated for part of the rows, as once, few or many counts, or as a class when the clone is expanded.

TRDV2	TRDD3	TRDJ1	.	TGTGCCTGTGACACCTTGCTGGGGGACACCGATAAACTCATCTTT	CACDTLLGDTDKLIF
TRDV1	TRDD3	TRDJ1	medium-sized	TGTGCTCTTGGGGAACTCGCAGCTCCTACTTACATTGGGGGATACGCGACCGATAAACTCATCTTT	CALGELAAPTYIGGYATDKLIF
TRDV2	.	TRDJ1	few	TGTGCCTGTGACACGATGGGGGCTACAGTGGGCACCGATAAACTCATCTTT	CACDTMGATVGTDKLIF
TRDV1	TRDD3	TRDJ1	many	TGTGCTCTTGGGGAACGTCTCCTCCAGTATACTGGGGGATACGCGTATAGGATTTACACCGATAAACTCATCTTT	CALGERLLQYTGGYAYRIYTDKLIF
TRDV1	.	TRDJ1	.	TGTGCTCTTGGGGATCTCCCAGTAACCGATAAACTCATCTTT	CALGDLPVTDKLIF
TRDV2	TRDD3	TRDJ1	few	TGTGCCTGTGATCTGGTGGGGGATATCTCCGATAAACTCATCTTT	CACDLVGDISDKLIF
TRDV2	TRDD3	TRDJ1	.	TGTGCCTGTGACGTACTGGGGGACCGAAAACTCATCTTT	CACDVLGDRKLIF
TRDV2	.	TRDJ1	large	TGTGCCTGTGACACCGCTGGGGCTAAAGATAAACTCATCTTT	CACDTAGAKDKLIF
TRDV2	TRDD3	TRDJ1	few	TGTGCCTGCTACTCACTGGGGGCTAACACCGATAAACTCATCTTT	CACYSLGANTDKLIF
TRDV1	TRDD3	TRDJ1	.	TGTGCTCTTGGGGAACCTCCAGCTGGGGGAAGTCCCCTGGTGTACACCGATAAACTCATCTTT	CALGEPPAGGSPLVYTDKLIF
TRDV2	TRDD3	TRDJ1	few	TGTGCCTGTGACACCGTCTTGGGTACTGGGGGATACGGGTACACCGATAAACTCATCTTT	CACDTVLGTGGYGYTDKLIF
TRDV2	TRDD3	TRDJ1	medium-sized	TGTGCCTGTGACTCAGTACTGGGGCACCGGAACACCGATAAACTCATCTTT	CACDSVLGHRNTDKLIF
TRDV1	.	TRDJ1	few	TGTGCTCTTGGGGAAGTTCCCCTCACCCCACTGGCCTCTTCCTCTGATAAACTCATCTTT	CALGEVPLTPLASSSDKLIF
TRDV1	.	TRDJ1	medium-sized	TGTGCTCTTGGGGAACTCCCCCTTCCGAATGAGGTGGGGAACGATAAATGGAGCTTCCTTAAACTCATCTTT	CALGELPLPNEVGNDKWSFLKLIF
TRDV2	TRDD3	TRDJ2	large	TGTGCCTGTGACTCCGTACTGGGGGGGTCAGCACAACTCTTCTTT	CACDSVLGGSAQLFF
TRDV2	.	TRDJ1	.	TGTGCCTGCGACCGACCGGGGGAGAACACCGATAAACTCATCTTT	CACDRPGENTDKLIF
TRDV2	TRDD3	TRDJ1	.	TGTGCCTGCGACATACTGGGGGATACCTATAAACTCATCTTT	CACDILGDTYKLIF
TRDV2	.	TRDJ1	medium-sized	TGTGCCTGTGACCCCACTGGAGGTTCTCTAAAACCGAACGATAAACTCATCTTT	CACDPTGGSLKPNDKLIF
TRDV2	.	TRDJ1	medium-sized	TGTGCCTGTGACACCGTAGGTACTGGGCGGGGAAGCACCGATAAACTCATCTTT	CACDTVGTGRGSTDKLIF
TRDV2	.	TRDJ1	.	TGTGCCTGTGACACGGTTAGGGCTACGCTCGCGGAGTACACCGATAAACTCATCTTT	CACDTVRATLAEYTDKLIF
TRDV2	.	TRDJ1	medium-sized	TGTGCCTGTGACACCATCCCTGCATTTATATCCACCGATAAACTCATCTTT	CACDTIPAFISTDKLIF
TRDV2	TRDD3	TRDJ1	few	TGTGCCTGTGACACCCAGGGTCTGGGGGATACAGCGCATACCCTCGATACACTCATCTTT	CACDTQGLGDTAHTLDTLIF
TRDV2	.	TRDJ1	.	TGTGCCCGCGACGCGATTAGGATCGAGAGTGTAGGATACACCGATAAACTCATCTTT	CARDAIRIESVGYTDKLIF
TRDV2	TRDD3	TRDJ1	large	TGTGCCTGTGACATTTTAGCTCCTACACCCCAGGTGGGGGATACTTCACTCACCGATAAACTCATCTTT	CACDILAPTPQVGDTSLTDKLIF
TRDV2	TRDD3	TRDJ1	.	TGTGCCTGTGACCTAGTACTGGGGGACCGGTACACCGATAAACTCATCTTT	CACDLVLGDRYTDKLIF
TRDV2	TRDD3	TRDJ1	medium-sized	TGTGCCTGTGACACCGTACTGGGGGATAAGAAACTCATCTTT	CACDTVLGDKKLIF
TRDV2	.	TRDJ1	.	TGTGCCTGTGACCATATAAACACACCTGACTATCCGGGTGGAAAGGCCGCGTACACCGATAAACTCATCTTT	CACDHINTPDYPGGKAAYTDKLIF
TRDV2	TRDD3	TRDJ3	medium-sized	TGTGCCTGTGACGCCGCCCGTACTGGGGGAGATACTTCCTGGGACACCCGACAGATGTTTTTC	CACDAARTGGDTSWDTRQMFF
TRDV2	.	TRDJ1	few	TGTGCCTGTGACACATGGGATTCGAGAGATAAACTCATCTTT	CACDTWDSRDKLIF
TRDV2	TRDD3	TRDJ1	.	TGTGCCTGTGACACCGTTTCCTGGGCTGGGGGATACGCGAACACCGATAAACTCATCTTT	CACDTVSWAGGYANTDKLIF
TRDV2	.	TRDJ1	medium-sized	TGTGCCTGTGACCCGGTAGTTCGACGCGTCAATAAACTCATCTTT	CACDPVVRRVNKLIF
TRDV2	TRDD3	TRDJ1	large	TGTGCCTGTGACCCACTGGGGGATAAGGCCGATAAACTCATCTTT	CACDPLGDKADKLIF
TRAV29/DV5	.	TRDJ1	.	TGTGCAGCAAGTACCTACGTGGGTACCGGGGACACGATCCCTACCGATAAACTCATCTTT	CAASTYVGTGDTIPTDKLIF
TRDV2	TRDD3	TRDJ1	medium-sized	TGTGCCTGTGAGCGACTGGGGGACAACCTAGATAACACCGATAAACTCATCTTT	CACERLGDNLDNTDKLIF
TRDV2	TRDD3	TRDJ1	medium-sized	TGTGCCTGTGACGCCCTACTGGGGGATACCCAACAACCCACCGATAAACTCATCTTT	CACDALLGDTQQPTDKLIF
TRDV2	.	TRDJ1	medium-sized	TGTGCCTGTGACACCATAATACGGGCCCACACCGATAAACTCATCTTT	CACDTIIRAHTDKLIF
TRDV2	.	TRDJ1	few	TGTGCCTGTGACACCGTTGGGGGGGGTCGCTCCGATAAACTCATCTTT	CACDTVGGGRSDKLIF
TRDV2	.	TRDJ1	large	TGTGCCTGTGACGGCGTTGGGGCCCACACCGATAAACTCATCTTT	CACDGVGAHTDKLIF
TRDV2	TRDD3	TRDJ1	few	TGTGCCTGTGACACCCTGGGGGATCGCAACGATAAACTCATCTTT	CACDTLGDRNDKLIF
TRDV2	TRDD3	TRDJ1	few	TGTGCCTGTGACAGCCTTCTACTGGGGGATAACACCGATAAACTCATCTTT	CACDSLLLGDNTDKLIF
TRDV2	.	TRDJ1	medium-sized	TGTGCCTGTGACGCGATTAGGATCGAGAGTGTAGGATACACCGATAAACTCATCTTT	CACDAIRIESVGYTDKLIF
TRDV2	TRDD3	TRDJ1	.	TGTGCCTGTGACTTCATACTGGGGGACCGAAAACTCATCTTT	CACDFILGDRKLIF
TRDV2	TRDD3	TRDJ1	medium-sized	TGTGCCTGTGAATTACTGGGGGCTACCTATAAACTCATCTTT	CACELLGATYKLIF
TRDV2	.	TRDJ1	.	TGTGCCTGTGACTTCGTGGGGACTACGCAAACCGATAAACTCATCTTT	CACDFVGTTQTDKLIF
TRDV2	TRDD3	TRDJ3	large	TGTGCCTGTGACCCTGTACTGGGGGATCCGACCCGACAGATGTTTTTC	CACDPVLGDPTRQMFF
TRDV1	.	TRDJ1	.	TGTGCTCTTGGGGAAAGGTTCCGCCAATACACCGATAAACTCATCTTT	CALGERFRQYTDKLIF
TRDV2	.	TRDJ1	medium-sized	TGTGCCTGTGACACCTTTAGGCCCTCCTACGTTGGGGATAGGAAGCCGCGGGGAACCGATAAACTCATCTTT	CACDTFRPSYVGDRKPRGTDKLIF
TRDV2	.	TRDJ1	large	TGTGCCTGTGACACCGTCGACCGTGGGGGCTTCGACACCGATAAACTCATCTTT	CACDTVDRGGFDTDKLIF
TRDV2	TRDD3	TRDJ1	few	TGTGCCTGTGACACCGTCGTGGGGGATACAGCGCAGACCCTCGATAAACTCATCTTT	CACDTVVGDTAQTLDKLIF
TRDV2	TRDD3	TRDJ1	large	TGTGCCTGTGACGCCTTACTGGGGGTCCACACCGATAAACTCATCTTT	CACDALLGVHTDKLIF
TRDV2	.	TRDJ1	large	TGTGCCTGTGACACCGCGTGGCGGGGGGCCCGGCTTACACCCGATAAACTCATCTTT	CACDTAWRGARLTPDKLIF
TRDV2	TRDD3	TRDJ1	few	TGTGCCTGTGACGTGCTGGGGGACTATAACACCGATAAACTCATCTTT	CACDVLGDYNTDKLIF
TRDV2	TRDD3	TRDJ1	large	TGTGCCTGTGACACCGTTTTGCCTGGGGGATCCTCGTACACCGATAAACTCATCTTT	CACDTVLPGGSSYTDKLIF
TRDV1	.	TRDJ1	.	TGTGCTCTTGGGGCAACCTACGTAGGTTGGGGGTGTATTAATTACACCGATAAACTCATCTTT	CALGATYVGWGCINYTDKLIF